This entry is about one TCR beta chain. Individuals aged roughly 18 to 95 years were recruited from 24 US areas. The study assigned cohorts using participant-reported clinical history. Cohort 3 donors were reported recovered after two negative PCRs, clearance, or symptom resolution. Trimming took off 0 bases at V and 3 bases at J, with 5 bases between the two ends. The germline CDR1 and CDR2 sequences are MNHEY and SMNVEV (reference sequence). The CDR3 sequence is 13 residues long. Profiling relied on immunoSEQ multiplex PCR, and the TCRdb table lists in-frame clones only, not all of them. The table records hundreds of thousands of clones, 85% to 90% of them present only once. The data stem from a study of blood T cell repertoires in COVID-19. Study details: COVID-19 samples from acute and convalescent phases originated in the United States, Italy and Spain.

The TCR comes from a woman aged 45-59 years who had recovered from COVID-19. Sample: PBMCs or T cells enriched from blood (not recorded which). The gene calls are TRBV27 and TRBJ1-2, with no clear D. In DNA, the CDR3 is TGTGCCAGCAGTTTATCACAGTACTATGGCTACACCTTC. It encodes CASSLSQYYGYTF.